This TCR beta chain was identified during a study of blood T cell repertoires in COVID-19. Background on the study: Both acute and convalescent COVID-19 samples were obtained from the United States, Italy and Spain.

Enrollees, roughly 18 to 89 years old, lived in approximately 25 US areas. Exposed enrollees had met someone with a PCR-confirmed or clinician-diagnosed COVID-19 case at some point within the 2 weeks before study entry. Per the study methods: It was from reference gene primer amplification that nucleated cell counts were estimated. Sequencing used immunoSEQ multiplex PCR; TCRdb keeps in-frame clones, though not all of them. The V and J calls and clone size are taken from that table; D and trimming were inferred from the DNA. The sample lists about 320,000 clones; about 85% were seen once. This TCR was recovered from a woman aged 25 to 45 who had been exposed to COVID-19. The sequencing input was PBMCs or T cells enriched from blood (not recorded which).

The CDR3 is CASSPQGYGYTF. In nucleotides, the CDR3 is TGTGCCAGCAGCCCACAGGGGTATGGCTACACCTTC. The V call is TRBV27, the J call TRBJ1-2, with 7 bases that match TRBD1. J lost 5 bases, V lost 6 bases, and 3 bases had no gene match. This CDR3 is 12 amino acids long. Germline V gene lookup returns CDR1 MNHEY and CDR2 SMNVEV (reference sequence).